Sequencing of this TCR beta chain was carried out in a study of blood T cell repertoires in COVID-19. Only in-frame clones appear in the TCRdb table, and some are missing; sequencing was by immunoSEQ multiplex PCR. The sample lists under 35,000 clones, approximately 87% occurring once. This receptor was obtained from a human donor in a cohort sampled during active COVID-19. Sequenced: peripheral blood.

The CDR3 region is CASSLVTRTAKNIQYF. For the CDR3, the DNA is TGTGCCAGCAGCTTGGTGACTCGGACAGCTAAAAACATTCAGTACTTC. The chain joins TRBV5-8 to TRBJ2-4; perhaps TRBD1 as D (6 bases). This CDR3 contains 16 residues. Germline CDR1 and CDR2: SGHTS and YDEGEE. V shed 0 bases and J shed 4 bases, with 14 bases lying between them.